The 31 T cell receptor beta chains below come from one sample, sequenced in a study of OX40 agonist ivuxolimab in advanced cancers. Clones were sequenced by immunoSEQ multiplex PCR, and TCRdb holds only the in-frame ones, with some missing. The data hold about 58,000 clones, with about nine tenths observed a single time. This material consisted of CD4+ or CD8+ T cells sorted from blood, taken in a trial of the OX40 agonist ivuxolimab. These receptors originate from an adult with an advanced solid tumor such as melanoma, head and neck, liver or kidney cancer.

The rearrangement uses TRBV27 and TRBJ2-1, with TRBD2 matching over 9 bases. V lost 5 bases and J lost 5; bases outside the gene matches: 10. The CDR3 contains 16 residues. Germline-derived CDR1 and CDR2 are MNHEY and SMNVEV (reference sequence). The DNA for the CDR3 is TGTGCCAGCAGTCCCGTAGCGGGAGCCCCCCACAATGAGCAGTTCTTC. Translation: CASSPVAGAPHNEQFF.

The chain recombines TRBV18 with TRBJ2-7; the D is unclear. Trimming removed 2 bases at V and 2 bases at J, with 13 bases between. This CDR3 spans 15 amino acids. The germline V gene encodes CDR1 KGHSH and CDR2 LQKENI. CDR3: CASSPEGPNAYEQYV. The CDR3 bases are TGTGCCAGCTCACCAGAAGGACCGAATGCCTACGAGCAGTACGTC.

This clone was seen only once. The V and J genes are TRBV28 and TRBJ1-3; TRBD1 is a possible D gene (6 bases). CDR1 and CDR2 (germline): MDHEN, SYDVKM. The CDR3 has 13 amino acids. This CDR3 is CAAEGGSGNTIYF. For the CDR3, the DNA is TGTGCGGCAGAGGGGGGCTCTGGAAACACCATATATTTT.

The CDR3 sequence is CASSLYRDGDGYTF. CDR3 DNA sequence: TGTGCCAGCAGTTTATACAGGGACGGGGATGGCTACACCTTC. The chain couples TRBV28 to TRBJ1-2, with D perhaps TRBD1 (6 bases). Germline V gene data show CDR1 as MDHEN and CDR2 as SYDVKM. The CDR3 totals 14 residues. Trimming stripped 1 base from V and 6 bases from J, with 12 bases between.

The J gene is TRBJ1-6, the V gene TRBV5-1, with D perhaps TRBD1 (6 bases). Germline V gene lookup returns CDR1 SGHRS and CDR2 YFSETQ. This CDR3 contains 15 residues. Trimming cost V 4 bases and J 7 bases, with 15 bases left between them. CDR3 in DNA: TGCGCCAGCAGCCAATTACAGGGAGGGAATTCACCCCTCCACTTT. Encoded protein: CASSQLQGGNSPLHF.

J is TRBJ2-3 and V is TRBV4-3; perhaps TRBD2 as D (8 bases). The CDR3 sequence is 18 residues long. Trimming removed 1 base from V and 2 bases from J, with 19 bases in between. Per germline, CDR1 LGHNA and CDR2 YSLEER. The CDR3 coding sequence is TGCGCCAGCAGCCAAGGGCTAGCGGGCCAGGGGGTCACAGATACGCAGTATTTT. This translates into CASSQGLAGQGVTDTQYF.

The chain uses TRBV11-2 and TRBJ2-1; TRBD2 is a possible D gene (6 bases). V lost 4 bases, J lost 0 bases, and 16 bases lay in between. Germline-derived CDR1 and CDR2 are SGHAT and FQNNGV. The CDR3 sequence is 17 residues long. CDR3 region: CASSSGTSTNSYNEQFF. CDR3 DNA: TGTGCCAGCAGCTCCGGTACTAGCACGAACTCCTACAATGAGCAGTTCTTC.

CDR3 region: CASSLLRLEGAGYEQYF. CDR3 bases: TGTGCCAGCAGTTTATTGCGGTTGGAGGGGGCAGGGTACGAGCAGTACTTC. V usage is TRBV28 and J usage is TRBJ2-7; possibly TRBD1 for D (7 bases). In germline, CDR1 is MDHEN, CDR2 SYDVKM. V lost 1 base, J lost 4 bases, and 20 bases lay in between. The CDR3 is 17 amino acids.

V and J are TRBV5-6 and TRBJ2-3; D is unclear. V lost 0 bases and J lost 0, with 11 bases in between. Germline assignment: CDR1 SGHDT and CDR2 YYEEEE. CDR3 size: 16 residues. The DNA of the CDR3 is TGTGCCAGCAGCTTGGGACTCTCGCCTAGCACAGATACGCAGTATTTT. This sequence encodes CASSLGLSPSTDTQYF.

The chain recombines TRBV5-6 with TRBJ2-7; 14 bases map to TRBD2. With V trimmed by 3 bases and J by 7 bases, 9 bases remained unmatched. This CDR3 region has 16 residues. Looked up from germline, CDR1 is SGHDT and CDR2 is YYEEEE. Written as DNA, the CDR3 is TGTGCCAGCAGCTCCTTGACTAGCGGGAGGGCCAGGGAGCAGTACGTC. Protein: CASSSLTSGRAREQYV.

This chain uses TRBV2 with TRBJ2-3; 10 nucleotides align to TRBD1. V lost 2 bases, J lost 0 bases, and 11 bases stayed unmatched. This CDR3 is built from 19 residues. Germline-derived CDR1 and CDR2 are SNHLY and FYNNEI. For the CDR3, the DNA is TGTGCCAGCAGTGAAAGCAAGGACAGGGGGTTCCCTAGCACAGATACGCAGTATTTT. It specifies CASSESKDRGFPSTDTQYF.

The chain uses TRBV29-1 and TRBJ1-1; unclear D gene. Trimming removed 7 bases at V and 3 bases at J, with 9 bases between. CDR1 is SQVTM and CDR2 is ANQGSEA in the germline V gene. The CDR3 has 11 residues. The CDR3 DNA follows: TGCAGCGCCACCGTGGACACTGAAGCTTTCTTT. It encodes CSATVDTEAFF. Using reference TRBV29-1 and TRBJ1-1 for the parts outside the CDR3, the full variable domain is SAVISQKPSRDICQRGTSLTIQCQVDSQVTMMFWYRQQPGQSLTLIATANQGSEATYESGFVIDKFPISRPNLTFSTLTVSNMSPEDSSIYLCSATVDTEAFFGQGTRLTVV.

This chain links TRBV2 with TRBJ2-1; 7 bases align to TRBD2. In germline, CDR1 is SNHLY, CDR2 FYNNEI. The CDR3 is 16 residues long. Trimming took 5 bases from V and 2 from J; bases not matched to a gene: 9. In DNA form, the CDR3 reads TGTGCCAGCAGTATCCGTAGCGGGTCCACCTACAATGAGCAGTTCTTC. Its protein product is CASSIRSGSTYNEQFF.

In DNA form, the CDR3 reads TGTGCCAGCAGCAGTCTCGACAGGAGCTACGAGCAGTACTTC. Translating it yields CASSSLDRSYEQYF. The chain combines TRBV7-9 with TRBJ2-7; tentative D call: TRBD1 (6 bases). V dropped 5 bases and J dropped 3 bases, with 14 bases sitting between them. Germline V lookup: CDR1 SEHNR, CDR2 FQNEAQ (reference sequence). CDR3 size: 14 residues.

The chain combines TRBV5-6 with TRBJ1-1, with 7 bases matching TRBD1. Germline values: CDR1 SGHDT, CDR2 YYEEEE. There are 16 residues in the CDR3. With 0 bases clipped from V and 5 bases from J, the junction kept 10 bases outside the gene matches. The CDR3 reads CASSLVPTGPRTEAFF. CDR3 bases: TGTGCCAGCAGCTTGGTCCCGACAGGGCCTAGGACTGAAGCTTTCTTT. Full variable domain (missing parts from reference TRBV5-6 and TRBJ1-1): DAGVTQSPTHLIKTRGQQVTLRCSPKSGHDTVSWYQQALGQGPQFIFQYYEEEERQRGNFPDRFSGHQFPNYSSELNVNALLLGDSALYLCASSLVPTGPRTEAFFGQGTRLTVV.

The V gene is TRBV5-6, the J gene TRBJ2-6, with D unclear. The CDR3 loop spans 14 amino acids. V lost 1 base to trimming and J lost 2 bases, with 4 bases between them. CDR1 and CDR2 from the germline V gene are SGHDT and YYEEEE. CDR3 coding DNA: TGTGCCAGCAGCTTGAAGGCTGGGGCCAACGTCCTGACTTTC. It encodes CASSLKAGANVLTF.

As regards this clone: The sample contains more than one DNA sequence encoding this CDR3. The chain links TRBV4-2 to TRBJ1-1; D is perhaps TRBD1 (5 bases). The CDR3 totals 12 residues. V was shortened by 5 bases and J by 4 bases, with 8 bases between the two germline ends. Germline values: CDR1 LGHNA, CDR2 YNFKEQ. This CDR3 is CASSLRGTEAFF. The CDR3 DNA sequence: TGTGCCAGCAGCTTGAGGGGCACTGAAGCTTTCTTT.

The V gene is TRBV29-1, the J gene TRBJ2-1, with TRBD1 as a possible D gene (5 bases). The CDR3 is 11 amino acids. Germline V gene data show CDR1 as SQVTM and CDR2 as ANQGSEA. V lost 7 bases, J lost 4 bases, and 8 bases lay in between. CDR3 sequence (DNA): TGCAGCGGGGGCATATACAATGAGCAGTTCTTC. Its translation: CSGGIYNEQFF.

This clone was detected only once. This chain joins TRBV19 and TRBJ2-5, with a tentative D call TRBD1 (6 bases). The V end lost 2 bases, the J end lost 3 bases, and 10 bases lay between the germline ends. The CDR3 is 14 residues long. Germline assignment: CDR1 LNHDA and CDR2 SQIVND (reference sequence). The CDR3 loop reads CASSIRGLEETQYF. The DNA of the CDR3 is TGTGCCAGTAGTATAAGGGGGTTGGAAGAGACCCAGTACTTC.

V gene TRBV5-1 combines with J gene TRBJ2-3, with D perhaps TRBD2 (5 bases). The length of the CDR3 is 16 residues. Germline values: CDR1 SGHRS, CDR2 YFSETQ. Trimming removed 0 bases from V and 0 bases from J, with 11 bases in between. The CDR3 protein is CASSLVWTLSTDTQYF. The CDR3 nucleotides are TGCGCCAGCAGCTTGGTTTGGACTTTAAGCACAGATACGCAGTATTTT.

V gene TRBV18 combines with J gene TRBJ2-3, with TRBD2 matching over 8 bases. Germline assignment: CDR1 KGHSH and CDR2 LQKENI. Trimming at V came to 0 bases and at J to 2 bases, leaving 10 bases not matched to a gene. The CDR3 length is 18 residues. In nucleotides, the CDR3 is TGTGCCAGCTCACCACCGACGGGCGGGGGACTAGACACAGATACGCAGTATTTT. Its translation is CASSPPTGGGLDTDTQYF.

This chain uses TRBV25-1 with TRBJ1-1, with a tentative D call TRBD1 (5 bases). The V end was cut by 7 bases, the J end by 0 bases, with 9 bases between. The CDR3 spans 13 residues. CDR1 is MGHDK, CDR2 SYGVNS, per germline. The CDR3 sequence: CASTGGLNTEAFF. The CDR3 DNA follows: TGTGCCAGCACCGGGGGTCTGAACACTGAAGCTTTCTTT.

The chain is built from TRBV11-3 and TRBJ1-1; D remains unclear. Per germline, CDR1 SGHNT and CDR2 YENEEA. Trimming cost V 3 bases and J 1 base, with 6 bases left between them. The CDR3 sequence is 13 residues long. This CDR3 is CASSFDPNTEAFF. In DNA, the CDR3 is TGTGCCAGCAGCTTTGACCCGAACACTGAAGCTTTCTTT. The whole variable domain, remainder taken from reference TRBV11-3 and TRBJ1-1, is EAGVVQSPRYKIIEKKQPVAFWCNPISGHNTLYWYLQNLGQGPELLIRYENEEAVDDSQLPKDRFSAERLKGVDSTLKIQPAELGDSAVYLCASSFDPNTEAFFGQGTRLTVV.

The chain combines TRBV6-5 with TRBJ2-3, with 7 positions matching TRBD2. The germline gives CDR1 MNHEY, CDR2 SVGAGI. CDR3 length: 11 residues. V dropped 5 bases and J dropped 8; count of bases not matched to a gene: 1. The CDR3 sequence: CASSGGGTQYF. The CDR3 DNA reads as TGTGCCAGCAGTGGGGGGGGTACGCAGTATTTT.

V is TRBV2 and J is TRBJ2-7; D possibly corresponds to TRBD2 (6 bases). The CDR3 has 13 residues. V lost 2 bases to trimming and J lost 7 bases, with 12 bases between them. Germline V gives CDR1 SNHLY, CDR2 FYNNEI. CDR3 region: CASSESGLREQYV. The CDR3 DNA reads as TGTGCCAGCAGTGAAAGCGGGCTTCGGGAGCAGTACGTC.

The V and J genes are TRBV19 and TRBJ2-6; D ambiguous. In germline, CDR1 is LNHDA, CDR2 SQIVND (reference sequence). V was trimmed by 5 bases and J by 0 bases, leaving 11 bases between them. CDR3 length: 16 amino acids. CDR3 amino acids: CASSLIGDSGANVLTF. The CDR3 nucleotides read TGTGCCAGTAGTCTAATTGGGGACTCTGGGGCCAACGTCCTGACTTTC.

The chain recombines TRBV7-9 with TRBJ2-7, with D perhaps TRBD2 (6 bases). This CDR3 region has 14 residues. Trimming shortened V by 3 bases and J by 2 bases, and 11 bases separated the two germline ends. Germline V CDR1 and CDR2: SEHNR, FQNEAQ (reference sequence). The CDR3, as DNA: TGTGCCAGCAGCTTCGGGCTAGCGCCCTACGAGCAGTACTTC. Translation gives CASSFGLAPYEQYF.

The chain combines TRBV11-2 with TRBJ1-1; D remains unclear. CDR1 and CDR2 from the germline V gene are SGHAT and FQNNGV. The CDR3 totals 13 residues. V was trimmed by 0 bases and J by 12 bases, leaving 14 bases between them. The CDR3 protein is CASSLEVSRQSFF. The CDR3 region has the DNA TGTGCCAGCAGCTTAGAGGTCTCCAGACAATCTTTCTTT.

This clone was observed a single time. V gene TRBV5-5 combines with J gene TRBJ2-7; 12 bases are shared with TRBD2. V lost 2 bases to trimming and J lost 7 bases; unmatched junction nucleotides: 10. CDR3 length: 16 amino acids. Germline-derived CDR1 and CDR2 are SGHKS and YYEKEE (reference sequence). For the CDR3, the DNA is TGTGCCAGCAGCTTCCACGGGACTAGCGGGCCCTGGGAGCAGTACTTC. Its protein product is CASSFHGTSGPWEQYF.

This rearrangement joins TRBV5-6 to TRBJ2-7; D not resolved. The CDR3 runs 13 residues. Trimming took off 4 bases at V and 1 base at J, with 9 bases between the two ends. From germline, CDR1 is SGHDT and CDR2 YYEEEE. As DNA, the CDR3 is TGTGCCAGCAGCATAGGAGCGTCCTACGAGCAGTACTTC. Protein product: CASSIGASYEQYF.

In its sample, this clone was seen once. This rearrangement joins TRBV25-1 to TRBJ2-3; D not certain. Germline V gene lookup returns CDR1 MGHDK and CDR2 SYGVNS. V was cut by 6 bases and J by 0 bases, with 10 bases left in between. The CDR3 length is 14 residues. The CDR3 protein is CASRDGSSTDTQYF. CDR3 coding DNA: TGTGCCAGCAGGGACGGTTCTAGCACAGATACGCAGTATTTT.